This T cell receptor (beta chain) comes out of a study of T cell repertoires in cytomegalovirus infection. Overall study context: Evidence of both CMV infection and a matching HLA type came from public TCR beta signatures. Study findings and constraints: Of the TCR beta families, the public ones yielded a cumulative frequency that identified carriers of CMV plus the relevant HLA. What dominated the ex vivo response were HLA-C-restricted CMV-specific TCR beta clonotypes.

Details on this clonotype: Its antigen remains unknown.

The CDR3 spans 18 residues. V lost 3 bases to trimming and J lost 8 bases; unmatched junction nucleotides: 16. Germline CDR1 is SNHLY and CDR2 is FYNNEI. TCRdb analysed the reads with MiXCR anew, one entry per CDR3 protein. The sample yields under 850,000 distinct CDR3 sequences, approximately 40% seen once. The sample consisted of PBMCs. The sequence derives from a human donor in good health (CMV status not recorded). Some clones in this sample may be carry-over from other donors' samples. This chain uses TRBV2 with TRBJ1-2, with TRBD1 matching over 12 bases. The CDR3 spells CASSEPNRDRGREGGYTF. The CDR3 bases are TGTGCCAGCAGTGAGCCGAACCGGGACAGGGGGCGAGAGGGCGGCTACACCTTC.